The next 23 T cell receptor beta chains were all read from a single sample in a study of naive and memory T cell subsets. An equimolar mix of two oligonucleotides served as the beta constant-region primer for TRBC1 and TRBC2. Four rounds of PCR amplified the ligated cDNA using nested alpha and beta constant-region primers plus SP2. MiXCR, run by TCRdb on the UMI-ligation and nested PCR reads, gives a single entry per CDR3 protein. This table has 85,000 or so distinct CDR3 sequences, over 9% appearing once. Sequencing was performed on naive CD8+ T cells from blood. Receptor source: a human donor in good health.

This clonotype was counted between two and nine times. This chain links TRBV29-1 with TRBJ2-2, with D tentatively TRBD2 (7 bases). CDR3 size: 18 residues. Germline V gene sequence: CDR1 SQVTM, CDR2 ANQGSEA. The ends were cut back, 1 base at V and 0 bases at J, with 18 bases in the middle. Here the CDR3 DNA reads TGCAGCGTTGAAGTGCGGGGGCGGGAGATGGCGAACACCGGGGAGCTGTTTTTT. Translation: CSVEVRGREMANTGELFF.

This chain links TRBV10-3 with TRBJ2-7, with D perhaps given as TRBD1 or TRBD2 (5 bases each). V dropped 5 bases and J dropped 1 base, with 21 bases sitting between them. Germline values: CDR1 ENHRY, CDR2 SYGVKD. The CDR3 loop spans 17 amino acids. CDR3 sequence reads: CAISLTLFRDRSYEQYF. CDR3 nucleotides: TGTGCCATCAGTCTTACACTTTTCCGGGACCGGTCCTACGAGCAGTACTTC.

The rearrangement joins TRBV11-2 to TRBJ2-7; TRBD1 or TRBD2 may be the D gene (5 bases each). The CDR3 is 13 amino acids. Germline V CDR1 and CDR2: SGHAT, FQNNGV. Trimming shortened V by 7 bases and J by 2 bases, and 12 bases separated the two germline ends. This chain's CDR3 is CASTLGATYEQYF. CDR3 nucleotides: TGTGCCAGCACCCTCGGGGCCACCTACGAGCAGTACTTC.

This clonotype showed up just a few times. J is TRBJ2-7 and V is TRBV4-1, with 8 nucleotides matching TRBD2. The CDR3 runs 16 residues. Germline V lookup: CDR1 MGHRA, CDR2 YSYEKL. The J segment lost 4 bases and the V segment lost 0 bases, leaving 8 bases of the junction unmatched. DNA for the CDR3: TGCGCCAGCAGCCAAGATCATAACAGCGGGAGTTACGAGCAGTACTTC. Its protein product is CASSQDHNSGSYEQYF.

This clonotype occurred a few times. The chain uses TRBV10-1 and TRBJ1-3; no clear D. V dropped 1 base and J dropped 0 bases, with 10 bases sitting between them. Germline CDR1 and CDR2: WNHNN and SYGVQD (reference sequence). The CDR3 extends over 16 amino acids. The CDR3 reads CASSEFSQFSGNTIYF. The CDR3 DNA reads as TGCGCCAGCAGTGAGTTCTCCCAGTTCTCTGGAAACACCATATATTTT.

This clonotype was seen more than once but under ten times. V and J are TRBV12-3 or TRBV12-4 and TRBJ2-5; weak D call: TRBD1 (6 bases). The germline V and J ends were trimmed by 2 bases and 5 bases, with 12 bases remaining between them. CDR3 length: 14 amino acids. CDR3 DNA sequence: TGTGCCAGCAGTTTACAGGGGCCCCATGAGACCCAGTACTTC. Residues: CASSLQGPHETQYF.

This clonotype was counted a few times. The CDR3 protein is CASTPGSAKAFF. CDR3 coding DNA: TGTGCCAGCACCCCGGGCAGCGCCAAAGCTTTCTTT. This chain joins TRBV6-2 or TRBV6-3 and TRBJ1-1; D gene unclear. The CDR3 consists of 12 residues. Looked up from germline, CDR1 is MNHEY and CDR2 is SVGEGT. Between the trimmed V and J ends, which lost 7 bases and 9 bases, there was a span of 15 bases.

This clonotype has ten or more counts. The V gene is TRBV2, the J gene TRBJ1-1, with no clear D. Looked up from germline, CDR1 is SNHLY and CDR2 is FYNNEI. The V gene lost 7 bases and the J gene lost 0 bases, with 9 bases spanning the gap. The CDR3 loop spans 13 amino acids. The CDR3 reads CASKNRMNTEAFF. For the CDR3, the DNA is TGTGCCAGCAAGAACCGAATGAACACTGAAGCTTTCTTT.

The chain has TRBV7-9 and TRBJ2-3; 14 positions agree with TRBD2. This CDR3 spans 16 amino acids. CDR1 and CDR2 from the germline V gene are SEHNR and FQNEAQ (reference sequence). V was clipped by 5 bases and J by 4 bases; unmatched bases: 5. CDR3 protein: CASSPGTSGSPDTQYF. The CDR3 DNA is TGTGCCAGCAGCCCCGGGACTAGCGGGAGTCCAGATACGCAGTATTTT.

Concerning this clonotype: It may be a read error: a sequence one base away is much more abundant. The chain combines TRBV12-3 or TRBV12-4 with TRBJ2-7; the D gene is possibly TRBD2 (6 bases). The length of the CDR3 is 12 residues. Trimming took off 6 bases at V and 6 bases at J, with 12 bases between the two ends. CDR3 bases: TGTGCCAGCAGCCGGGGAGGCGCCGAGCAGTACTTC. This encodes CASSRGGAEQYF.

This clonotype has at least ten counts. The CDR3 loop reads CASSHPGQSQETQYF. DNA of the CDR3: TGTGCCAGCAGCCATCCGGGACAGTCCCAAGAGACCCAGTACTTC. The V gene is TRBV7-9, the J gene TRBJ2-5, with TRBD1 matching 7 bases. Trimming at V came to 5 bases and at J to 1 base, leaving 7 bases not matched to a gene. Per the germline V gene, CDR1 is SEHNR and CDR2 is FQNEAQ (reference sequence). The CDR3 has 15 amino acids. Combining the CDR3 with reference TRBV7-9 and TRBJ2-5 gives the whole variable domain DTGVSQNPRHKITKRGQNVTFRCDPISEHNRLYWYRQTLGQGPEFLTYFQNEAQLEKSRLLSDRFSAERPKGSFSTLEIQRTEQGDSAMYLCASSHPGQSQETQYFGPGTRLLVL.

This clonotype was detected ten times or more. The chain employs TRBV12-3 or TRBV12-4 and TRBJ1-5, with TRBD1 matching over 7 bases. CDR3 length equals 14 residues. After removal of 6 bases from V and 5 bases from J, the junction contained 7 bases not matched to a gene. The CDR3 coding sequence is TGTGCCAGCAGGATTGGGACAGAATATCAGCCCCAGCATTTT. Residues: CASRIGTEYQPQHF.

This clonotype occurred many times. J is TRBJ2-7 and V is TRBV4-3, with D perhaps TRBD2 (6 bases). V lost 1 base and J lost 2, with 15 bases in between. Germline CDR1 reads LGHNA; CDR2 reads YSLEER. This CDR3 comprises 16 residues. CDR3 nucleotide sequence: TGCGCCAGCAGCCAAGCAGTTTTTCGGGGGACCTACGAGCAGTACTTC. Encoded protein: CASSQAVFRGTYEQYF.

In this sample, this clonotype turned up many times. V is TRBV9 and J is TRBJ1-6; possible D gene TRBD1, 5 bases. V was shortened by 4 bases and J by 10 bases, with 18 bases between the two germline ends. CDR1 and CDR2 (germline): SGDLS, YYNGEE. The length of the CDR3 is 15 residues. For the CDR3, the DNA is TGTGCCAGCAGCCCCTCCGGGGGGGGTCGCTCACCCCTCCACTTT. Protein: CASSPSGGGRSPLHF.

This clonotype has only a few counts. The chain links TRBV5-1 to TRBJ2-5, with D possibly being TRBD1 or TRBD2 (6 bases each). Trimming took off 4 bases at V and 7 bases at J, with 29 bases between the two ends. This CDR3 has 18 amino acids. Germline assignment: CDR1 SGHRS and CDR2 YFSETQ. CDR3 amino acids: CASSTVGAGMGALGTQYF. The CDR3 bases are TGCGCCAGCAGCACCGTCGGGGCGGGGATGGGGGCCCTCGGGACCCAGTACTTC.

This clonotype showed up just a few times. The chain is built from TRBV7-9 and TRBJ1-1; 7 nucleotides agree with TRBD1. Looked up from germline, CDR1 is SEHNR and CDR2 is FQNEAQ (reference sequence). After removal of 7 bases from V and 5 bases from J, the junction contained 4 bases not matched to a gene. This CDR3 region has 12 residues. DNA for the CDR3: TGTGCCAGCAATCAGGGGGGAACTGAAGCTTTCTTT. Its protein is CASNQGGTEAFF.

This clonotype was recorded a few times. The chain couples TRBV6-5 to TRBJ2-1; no reliable D call. CDR1 MNHEY and CDR2 SVGAGI come from the germline V gene. V was trimmed by 4 bases and J by 0 bases, leaving 7 bases between them. The CDR3 sequence is 14 residues long. The CDR3 sequence is CASSSVSSYNEQFF. CDR3 in DNA: TGTGCCAGCAGTTCGGTCAGCTCCTACAATGAGCAGTTCTTC.

This clonotype was picked up many times. The gene calls are TRBV20-1 and TRBJ2-7, with 16 bases identical to TRBD2. This CDR3 spans 19 amino acids. V dropped 3 bases and J dropped 2; count of bases not matched to a gene: 13. Per germline, CDR1 DFQATT and CDR2 SNEGSKA (reference sequence). CDR3 sequence reads: CSASYPGTSGRARAYEQYF. The CDR3, as DNA: TGCAGTGCTAGTTACCCCGGGACTAGCGGGAGGGCCAGGGCCTACGAGCAGTACTTC.

This clonotype was observed a few times. The genes are TRBV27 and TRBJ2-7; 7 nucleotides line up with TRBD1. Per the germline V gene, CDR1 is MNHEY and CDR2 is SMNVEV (reference sequence). CDR3 size: 17 residues. After removal of 3 bases from V and 5 bases from J, the junction contained 16 bases not matched to a gene. CDR3 amino acids: CASSFDREKLLLHEQYF. The CDR3 DNA sequence: TGTGCCAGCAGTTTCGACAGGGAAAAGTTACTATTACACGAGCAGTACTTC.

This clonotype was recorded many times. J is TRBJ2-5 and V is TRBV30; D gene unclear. The germline V gene has CDR1 GTSNPN and CDR2 SVGIG (reference sequence). The CDR3 is made up of 13 amino acids. Trimming removed 0 bases from V and 8 bases from J, with 13 bases in between. The CDR3: CAWSVGGHLTQYF. The CDR3 nucleotides are TGTGCCTGGAGTGTAGGCGGCCATCTCACCCAGTACTTC.

This clonotype was detected many times. The J gene is TRBJ2-7, the V gene TRBV7-2; perhaps TRBD1 as D (6 bases). V was trimmed by 3 bases and J by 7 bases, leaving 13 bases between them. The CDR3 spans 13 residues. Germline-derived CDR1 and CDR2 are SGHTA and FQGNSA. The CDR3 region has the DNA TGTGCCAGCAGCTTTTTCGGACAGCAAGAGCAGTACTTC. Translating it yields CASSFFGQQEQYF. Based on the CDR3 plus reference TRBV7-2 and TRBJ2-7, the full variable domain is GAGVSQSPSNKVTEKGKDVELRCDPISGHTALYWYRQSLGQGLEFLIYFQGNSAPDKSGLPSDRFSAERTGGSVSTLTIQRTQQEDSAVYLCASSFFGQQEQYFGPGTRLTVT.

V gene TRBV30 combines with J gene TRBJ1-1; D not certain. Per germline, CDR1 GTSNPN and CDR2 SVGIG (reference sequence). Trimming removed 0 bases at V and 7 bases at J, with 9 bases between. CDR3 length: 12 residues. The CDR3 is CAWSVPAVEAFF. The CDR3 region has the DNA TGTGCCTGGAGTGTACCGGCAGTTGAAGCTTTCTTT.

This clonotype was detected many times. This chain uses TRBV27 with TRBJ2-7, with 8 bases that match TRBD2. V lost 5 bases, J lost 0 bases, and 9 bases stayed unmatched. The germline gives CDR1 MNHEY, CDR2 SMNVEV (reference sequence). This CDR3 has 16 amino acids. This CDR3 is CASSLKYSGNSYEQYF. CDR3 nucleotide sequence: TGTGCCAGCAGTCTGAAATATAGCGGGAACTCCTACGAGCAGTACTTC.